Each of the 25 T cell receptor beta chains below was sequenced from the same sample in a study of T cells expressing NK-cell markers. From the 5' RACE reads, TCRdb lists one entry per CDR3 protein and no DNA. Recorded here are about 460,000 distinct CDR3 sequences; the top ten clones represent under 1.5%. What was sequenced was blood T cells: a sorted CD56 or NKG2C T cell subset, CD4+ or CD8+ T cells, or bulk PBMC T cells (not recorded which). The origin of the receptors is a woman in her 50s in good health.

The rearrangement joins TRBV7-8 to TRBJ2-7; as DNA is missing, the TRBD1 call by TCRdb cannot be tested. The V gene's germline CDR1 is SGHVS and CDR2 FQNEAQ. This CDR3 is built from 14 residues. The CDR3: CASSWGQGAYEQYF.

The rearrangement links TRBV3-1 to TRBJ2-2; as DNA is missing, the TRBD2 call by TCRdb cannot be tested. CDR3 size: 18 residues. Looked up from germline, CDR1 is LGHDT and CDR2 is YNNKEL (reference sequence). The CDR3 reads CASSPGVRLAGVTGELFF. Complete variable domain (other parts from reference TRBV3-1 and TRBJ2-2): DTAVSQTPKYLVTQMGNDKSIKCEQNLGHDTMYWYKQDSKKFLKIMFSYNNKELIINETVPNRFSPKSPDKAHLNLHINSLELGDSAVYFCASSPGVRLAGVTGELFFGEGSRLTVL.

The V gene is TRBV19, the J gene TRBJ2-5; absent DNA, TCRdb's TRBD1 call cannot be checked. CDR1 LNHDA and CDR2 SQIVND come from the germline V gene (reference sequence). This CDR3 is 16 amino acids long. The CDR3 loop is CASTPTGTAILGTQYF.

The CDR3 reads CSASPGGWETQYF. V gene TRBV20-1 combines with J gene TRBJ2-5; TCRdb's D call of TRBD2 is untestable without DNA. The CDR3 is 13 amino acids. CDR1 and CDR2 from the germline V gene are DFQATT and SNEGSKA (reference sequence).

The V gene is TRBV4-1, the J gene TRBJ1-1; TCRdb reports TRBD1, a call that lacks DNA to check it against. Per the germline V gene, CDR1 is MGHRA and CDR2 is YSYEKL. The CDR3 has 13 amino acids. CDR3 region: CASSRLQGDEAFF.

This chain links TRBV11-3 with TRBJ2-4; TCRdb outputs TRBD2, but without DNA this stays unchecked. The germline V gene encodes CDR1 SGHNT and CDR2 YENEEA. The CDR3 is 13 amino acids. CDR3 region: CASSPSWDSPQYF.

The V gene is TRBV27, the J gene TRBJ1-1. The CDR3 runs to 14 residues. The germline V gene has CDR1 MNHEY and CDR2 SMNVEV (reference sequence). CDR3 amino acids: CASSLRQVYTEAFF.

This chain uses TRBV28 with TRBJ1-2; TCRdb's D gene call, TRBD1, goes unchecked for lack of DNA. The CDR3 spans 14 residues. Germline CDR1 is MDHEN and CDR2 is SYDVKM. This CDR3 is CASSLSGAPYGYTF.

The chain carries TRBV5-1 and TRBJ2-3. This CDR3 region has 12 residues. The V gene's germline CDR1 is SGHRS and CDR2 YFSETQ. CDR3 protein: CASSDLRDTQYF.

The V call is TRBV20-1, the J call TRBJ2-1; absent DNA, TCRdb's TRBD1 call cannot be checked. Germline V gene data show CDR1 as DFQATT and CDR2 as SNEGSKA (reference sequence). The CDR3 loop spans 13 amino acids. The CDR3 reads CSAETGESNEQFF.

This chain joins TRBV27 and TRBJ2-5; TCRdb returns TRBD2, unconfirmable since there is no DNA. There are 13 residues in the CDR3. Germline CDR1 and CDR2: MNHEY and SMNVEV (reference sequence). CDR3 protein: CASSSGTRVAQYF.

The V call is TRBV19, the J call TRBJ1-1; absent DNA, TCRdb's TRBD1 call cannot be checked. Germline assignment: CDR1 LNHDA and CDR2 SQIVND (reference sequence). CDR3 length: 14 residues. The CDR3 region is CASIRTASNTEAFF.

V usage is TRBV20-1 and J usage is TRBJ2-1; as DNA is missing, the TRBD2 call by TCRdb cannot be tested. The CDR3 sequence is 15 residues long. Germline CDR1 DFQATT, CDR2 SNEGSKA (reference sequence). CDR3: CSAPGAASGNTEQFF.

The CDR3 here is CASGFAGGNEQFF. The V gene is TRBV12-5, the J gene TRBJ2-1; TCRdb gives TRBD2 as the D gene, but with no DNA this cannot be confirmed. Per the germline V gene, CDR1 is LGHNT and CDR2 is FRNRAP. This CDR3 has 13 amino acids.

This chain connects TRBV12-3 or TRBV12-4 to TRBJ1-2. The CDR3 contains 14 residues. This CDR3 reads CASSPAVTLFGYTF.

The chain links TRBV10-1 to TRBJ1-1; TCRdb lists TRBD1, though no DNA is available to test this call. This CDR3 spans 13 amino acids. Per germline, CDR1 WNHNN and CDR2 SYGVQD (reference sequence). CDR3 loop: CASQGRINTEAFF.

J is TRBJ2-1 and V is TRBV24-1; TCRdb names TRBD2, which stays unverified in the absence of DNA. This CDR3 has 16 amino acids. Germline values: CDR1 KGHDR, CDR2 SFDVKD. The CDR3 region is CATSDSTRGGGNEQFF.

The CDR3 sequence is CASSLDPPPAYGYTF. The chain carries TRBV7-9 and TRBJ1-2. Germline CDR1 SEHNR, CDR2 FQNEAQ (reference sequence). This CDR3 spans 15 amino acids.

The chain carries TRBV9 and TRBJ2-1; TCRdb selects TRBD2, and the lack of DNA leaves this call unchecked. CDR1 and CDR2 from the germline V gene are SGDLS and YYNGEE. This CDR3 contains 17 residues. The CDR3 protein is CASSSTSGGSSYNEQFF. The full variable domain, with the rest looked up from reference TRBV9 and TRBJ2-1, is DSGVTQTPKHLITATGQRVTLRCSPRSGDLSVYWYQQSLDQGLQFLIQYYNGEERAKGNILERFSAQQFPDLHSELNLSSLELGDSALYFCASSSTSGGSSYNEQFFGPGTRLTVL.

This sequence joins TRBV20-1 and TRBJ2-1. Per germline, CDR1 DFQATT and CDR2 SNEGSKA (reference sequence). The CDR3 runs to 12 residues. The CDR3 reads CSARAVSNEQFF.

The chain employs TRBV15 and TRBJ2-6; the TRBD1 assignment by TCRdb is unverifiable without DNA. The germline V gene has CDR1 LNHNV and CDR2 YYDKDF (reference sequence). This CDR3 comprises 18 residues. The chain's CDR3 is CATSRDGRGATGANVLTF.

The chain combines TRBV10-3 with TRBJ2-1; TCRdb reports TRBD1, a call that lacks DNA to check it against. CDR1 and CDR2 from the germline V gene are ENHRY and SYGVKD. There are 15 residues in the CDR3. CDR3 sequence reads: CAISESRGQGNEQFF.

This CDR3 is CASRGETDTQYF. This chain uses TRBV15 with TRBJ2-3; there is no DNA to check the TCRdb D call of TRBD1. The germline CDR1 and CDR2 sequences are LNHNV and YYDKDF (reference sequence). This CDR3 contains 12 residues.

This sequence joins TRBV29-1 and TRBJ2-7; the D call of TRBD1 rests on TCRdb alone, since no DNA is present to check it. CDR3 size: 14 residues. Looked up from germline, CDR1 is SQVTM and CDR2 is ANQGSEA. The CDR3 loop reads CSVVGGTGFYEQYF.

This CDR3 reads CASRLAGNEQFF. J is TRBJ2-1 and V is TRBV2; TCRdb returns TRBD2, unconfirmable since there is no DNA. The CDR3 covers 12 residues. CDR1 SNHLY and CDR2 FYNNEI come from the germline V gene.